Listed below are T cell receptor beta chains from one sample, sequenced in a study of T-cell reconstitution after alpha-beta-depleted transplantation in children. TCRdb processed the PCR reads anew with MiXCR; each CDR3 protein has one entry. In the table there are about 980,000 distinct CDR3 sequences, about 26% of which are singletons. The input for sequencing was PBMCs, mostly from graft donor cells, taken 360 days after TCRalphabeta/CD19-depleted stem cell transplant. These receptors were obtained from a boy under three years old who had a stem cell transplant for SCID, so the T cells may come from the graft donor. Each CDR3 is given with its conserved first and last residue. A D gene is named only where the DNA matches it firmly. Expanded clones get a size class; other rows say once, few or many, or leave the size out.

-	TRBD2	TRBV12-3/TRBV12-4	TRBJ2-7	TGTGCCAGCAGTCGCGGACTAGTCTCGTCCGAGCAGTACTTC	CASSRGLVSSEQYF
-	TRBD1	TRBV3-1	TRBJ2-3	TGTGCCAGCAGTATGGGTTGGACAGGGGCTAGCACAGATACGCAGTATTTT	CASSMGWTGASTDTQYF
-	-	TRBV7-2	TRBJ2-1	TGTGCCAGCAGCTTAACCGCCCTAAATGAGCAGTTCTTC	CASSLTALNEQFF
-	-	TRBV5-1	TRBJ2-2	TGCGCCAGCAGCTTGGTAGGACGGAGCACCGGGGAGCTGTTTTTT	CASSLVGRSTGELFF
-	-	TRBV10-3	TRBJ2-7	TGTGCCATCAGACAACTAGATTCAGCGAGCTACGAGCAGTACTTC	CAIRQLDSASYEQYF
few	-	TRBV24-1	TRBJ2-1	TGTGCCACCAGTGATCATCTAGGCCATGAGCAGTTCTTC	CATSDHLGHEQFF
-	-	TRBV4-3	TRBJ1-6	TGCGCCAGCAGCCACCAGGGAGGGACTTATAATTCACCCCTCCACTTT	CASSHQGGTYNSPLHF
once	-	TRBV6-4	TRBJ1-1	TGTGCCAGCAGTGACTCGGGCGGAGAAGCTTTCTTT	CASSDSGGEAFF
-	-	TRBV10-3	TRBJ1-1	TGTGCCATCGGCATAGGGCAGAAGGCAGAGGATGAAGCTTTCTTT	CAIGIGQKAEDEAFF
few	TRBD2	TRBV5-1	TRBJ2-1	TGCGCCAGCAGCTTGGCCGGGCGGGGGGCCAACAATGAGCAGTTCTTC	CASSLAGRGANNEQFF
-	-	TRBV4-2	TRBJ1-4	TGTGCCAGCAGCCAAGATTGGGGGGGGACCCAAGCGGAAAAACTGTTTTTT	CASSQDWGGTQAEKLFF
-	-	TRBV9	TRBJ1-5	TGTGCCAGCAGCGCCGACTTCGGCCAGCCCCAGCATTTT	CASSADFGQPQHF
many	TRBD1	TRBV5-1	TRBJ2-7	TGTGCCAGCAGTTTCCGGACAGGGGCCTACGAGCAGTACTTC	CASSFRTGAYEQYF
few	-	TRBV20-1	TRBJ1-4	TGCAGTGCTAGAGGAAGGCAGGGGATTAATGAAAAACTGTTTTTT	CSARGRQGINEKLFF
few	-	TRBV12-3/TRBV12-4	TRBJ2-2	TGTGCCAGCAGTCACGACCCGGCCGGGGAGCTGTTTTTT	CASSHDPAGELFF
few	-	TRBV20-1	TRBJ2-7	TGCAGTGTTCAGGGAATCTCGACCTACGAGCAGTACTTC	CSVQGISTYEQYF
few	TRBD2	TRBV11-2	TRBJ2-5	TGTGCCAGCAGCTTAGTCCAGCGGGGGGGCCTGGGGGAGACCCAGTACTTC	CASSLVQRGGLGETQYF
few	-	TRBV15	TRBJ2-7	TGTGCCACCCAGGTGGGGACGGGGACCTACGAGCAGTACTTC	CATQVGTGTYEQYF
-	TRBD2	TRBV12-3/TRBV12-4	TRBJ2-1	TGTGCCAGCCGCCGCACCGGGACTAGCAATGAGCAGTTCTTC	CASRRTGTSNEQFF
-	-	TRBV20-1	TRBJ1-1	TGCAGTGCTACGAACCCAGGCAACATGAACACTGAAGCTTTCTTT	CSATNPGNMNTEAFF
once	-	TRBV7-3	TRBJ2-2	TGTGCCAGCAGCATCCCAGCCGGGGAGCTGTTTTTT	CASSIPAGELFF
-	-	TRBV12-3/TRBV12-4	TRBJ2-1	TGTGCCAGCAGTTTCTTTACTAGGCGAGAGCAGTTCTTC	CASSFFTRREQFF
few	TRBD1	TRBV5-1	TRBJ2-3	TGCGCCAGCAGCTTGGAACAGGGGACGAGCACAGATACGCAGTATTTT	CASSLEQGTSTDTQYF
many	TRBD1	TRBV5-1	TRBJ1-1	TGCGCCAGCAGCCGCGGACAGGGAGACACTGAAGCTTTCTTT	CASSRGQGDTEAFF
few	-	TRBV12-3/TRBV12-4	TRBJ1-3	TGTGCCAGCAGCCTACTCGACCGAGGCACAGGAAACACCATATATTTT	CASSLLDRGTGNTIYF
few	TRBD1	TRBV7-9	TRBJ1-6	TGTGCCAGCAGCTTTGACACAGGGGCAGGTTCACCCCTCCACTTT	CASSFDTGAGSPLHF
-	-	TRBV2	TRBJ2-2	TGTGCCAGCCAGGACCCGAACACCGGGGAGCTGTTTTTT	CASQDPNTGELFF
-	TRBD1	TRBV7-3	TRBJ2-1	TGTGCCAGCAGCCGGGGAACAGGGGGGCAGGGGAATGAGCAGTTCTTC	CASSRGTGGQGNEQFF
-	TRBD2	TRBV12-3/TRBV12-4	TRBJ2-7	TGTGCCAGCAGCTCCTGGACTAGCGGGGCAGACGAGCAGTACTTC	CASSSWTSGADEQYF
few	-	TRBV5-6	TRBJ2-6	TGTGCCAGCAGCCTCGGCTACGTCCTGACTTTC	CASSLGYVLTF
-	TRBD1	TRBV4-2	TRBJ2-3	TGTGCCAGCAGCCAAGACCCGGACAGGCACACAGATACGCAGTATTTT	CASSQDPDRHTDTQYF
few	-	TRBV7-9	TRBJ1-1	TGTGCCAGCAGTCCAGAGCGGGGACGAAACACTGAAGCTTTCTTT	CASSPERGRNTEAFF
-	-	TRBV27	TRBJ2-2	TGTGCCAGCAGCCCGATGGGGGGCCCCGAAACCGGGGAGCTGTTTTTT	CASSPMGGPETGELFF
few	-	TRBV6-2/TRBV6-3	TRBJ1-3	TGTGCCAGCAGTTACGCCTACCAGGGAGGTGGAAACACCATATATTTT	CASSYAYQGGGNTIYF
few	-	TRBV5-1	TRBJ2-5	TGCGCCAGCAGCTTGGGGAGATGGACAGTGAGGTTTCAAGAGACCCAGTACTTC	CASSLGRWTVRFQETQYF
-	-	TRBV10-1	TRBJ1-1	TGCGCCAGTGGGACACTTTTTAGCCTGCATTTAACTGAAGCTTTCTTT	CASGTLFSLHLTEAFF